This T cell receptor beta chain is from a study of response to subunit inactivated influenza vaccine (dated by TCRdb to 2017 to 2018). Looking at the study overall: To follow how T cells responded to a trivalent subunit inactivated influenza vaccine, the researchers relied on deep quantitative profiling of the T cell receptor repertoire.

The research as a whole found: It was suggested by the authors that each seasonal influenza vaccination may recruit only a limited number of new T cells.

Sample time point, as interpreted from the label and publication: 45 days after influenza vaccine administration. On this clonotype itself: Its recognized antigen is unknown. Qualities for individual bases were not recorded, and no much larger clone is one base off.

The library was prepared using RT-PCR. TCRdb lists the instrument as Illumina HiSeq 2500. Through fastp at Q25 and MiXCR, TCRdb rebuilt clones from the public reads, retaining in-frame beta chains. Every CDR3 protein is listed once, alongside the most common genes and DNA of its rows. In all, the sample holds about 530,000 distinct CDR3 sequences, and about an eighth of those were seen once. The ten largest clonotypes hold about 12% of the sample. In the germline V gene, CDR1 corresponds to SGHVS and CDR2 to FQNEAQ. There are 16 amino acids in the CDR3, from cysteine to phenylalanine inclusive. Only the CDR3 portion is preserved as DNA: 48 bases, with reading frame beginning at the first base. Germline trimming amounts to 5 bases on V and 3 bases on J, with 10 as the count of junction bases outside the gene matches.

The receptor comes from a man in his fifties or sixties who received an inactivated influenza vaccine. Donor details come from another sample of the same person, matched by shared clones. The chain is made from TRBV7-8 and TRBJ2-3, with TRBD2 matching 8 junction bases. Here the sequenced sample was PBMCs from blood, taken around seven weeks after vaccination. This receptor carries the CDR3 CASSRTGTRGTDTQYF. The DNA reads as follows: TGTGCCAGCAGCCGGACCGGGACTAGGGGAACAGATACGCAGTATTTT.